This TCR beta chain is from a study of siplizumab effects on memory and regulatory T cells. Germline V gene data show CDR1 as SGHTA and CDR2 as FQGTGA. Trimming shortened V by 1 base and J by 2 bases, and 7 bases separated the two germline ends. The CDR3 is made up of 14 amino acids. Sequenced by immunoSEQ multiplex PCR; TCRdb stores in-frame clones only, minus some. The top ten hold less than 20% of the sample, which has fewer than 85,000 clones, just under 95% seen once. The TCR originated in a human donor in good health. The sequencing input was CD8+ T cells sorted from blood. The V and J genes are TRBV7-3 and TRBJ2-3, with D uncertain. The CDR3 protein is CASSLIGVTDTQYF. DNA of the CDR3: TGTGCCAGCAGCTTAATAGGCGTCACAGATACGCAGTATTTT.